This T cell receptor beta chain was profiled in a study of cytomegalovirus exposure and HLA in healthy donors. Overall study results and limits: Cytomegalovirus status was reportedly diagnosed by the classifier with high specificity and sensitivity. Most TCR sequences were rare, but some public TCRs occurred in many donors. Overall, around 150 TCR beta chains were annotated as cytomegalovirus-associated. Through in vitro validation, a few CMV-associated chains were shown to be specific for CMV antigens.

Use of 60 Vbeta and 13 Jbeta primers characterized the PCR. The protocol was immunoSEQ multiplex PCR, while the TCRdb copy is restricted to in-frame clones and leaves out a portion. The table includes approximately 150,000 clones, 88% detected once. Germline CDR1 SEHNR, CDR2 FQNEAQ (reference sequence). The CDR3 totals 15 residues. J lost 0 bases, V lost 5 bases, and 4 bases had no gene match. A remark on this clone: Its target is not known.

Sequencing was carried out using PBMCs. This chain joins TRBV7-9 and TRBJ1-1, with 9 bases that match TRBD1. The TCR comes from a woman in her thirties or forties in good health and CMV-seronegative. CDR3 sequence reads: CASSAQGALNTEAFF. The CDR3 coding sequence is TGTGCCAGCAGCGCACAGGGGGCTCTGAACACTGAAGCTTTCTTT.